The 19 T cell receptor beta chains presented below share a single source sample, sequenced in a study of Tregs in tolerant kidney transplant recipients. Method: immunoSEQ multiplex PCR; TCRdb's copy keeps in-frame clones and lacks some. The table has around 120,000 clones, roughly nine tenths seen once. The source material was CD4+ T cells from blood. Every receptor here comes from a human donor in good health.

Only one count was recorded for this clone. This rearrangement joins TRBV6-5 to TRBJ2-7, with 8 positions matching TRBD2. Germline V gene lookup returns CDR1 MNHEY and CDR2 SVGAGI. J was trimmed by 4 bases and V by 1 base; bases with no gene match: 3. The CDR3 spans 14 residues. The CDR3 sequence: CASSYLRGGYEQYF. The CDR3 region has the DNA TGTGCCAGCAGTTACTTGCGCGGGGGGTACGAGCAGTACTTC.

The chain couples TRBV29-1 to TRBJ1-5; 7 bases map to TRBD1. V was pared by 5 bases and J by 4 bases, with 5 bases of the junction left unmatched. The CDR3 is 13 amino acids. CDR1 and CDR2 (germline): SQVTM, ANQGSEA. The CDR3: CSVQGQPNQPQHF. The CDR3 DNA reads TGCAGCGTTCAGGGACAGCCAAATCAGCCCCAGCATTTT.

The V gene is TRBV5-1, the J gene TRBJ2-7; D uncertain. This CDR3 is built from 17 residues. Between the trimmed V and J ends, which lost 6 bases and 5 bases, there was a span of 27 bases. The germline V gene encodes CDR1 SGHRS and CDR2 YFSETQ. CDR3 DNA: TGCGCCAGCAATTCGGACGAAAAGCTCCGAAAAACCCACGAGCAGTACTTC. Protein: CASNSDEKLRKTHEQYF. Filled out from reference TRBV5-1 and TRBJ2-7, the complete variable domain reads KAGVTQTPRYLIKTRGQQVTLSCSPISGHRSVSWYQQTPGQGLQFLFEYFSETQRNKGNFPGRFSGRQFSNSRSEMNVSTLELGDSALYLCASNSDEKLRKTHEQYFGPGTRLTVT.

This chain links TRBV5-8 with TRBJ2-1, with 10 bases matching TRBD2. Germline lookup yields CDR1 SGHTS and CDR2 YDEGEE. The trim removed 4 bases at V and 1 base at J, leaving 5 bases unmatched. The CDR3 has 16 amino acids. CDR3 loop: CASSTGLARSYNEQFF. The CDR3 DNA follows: TGTGCCAGCAGCACGGGACTAGCGCGTTCCTACAATGAGCAGTTCTTC.

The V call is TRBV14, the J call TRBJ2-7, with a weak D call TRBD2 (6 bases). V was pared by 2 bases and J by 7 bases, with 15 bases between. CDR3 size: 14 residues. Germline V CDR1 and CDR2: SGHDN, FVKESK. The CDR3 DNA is TGTGCCAGCAGCCAATCGGGAGCACCGAGGGAGCAGTACTTC. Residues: CASSQSGAPREQYF. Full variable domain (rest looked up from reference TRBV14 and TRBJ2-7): EAGVTQFPSHSVIEKGQTVTLRCDPISGHDNLYWYRRVMGKEIKFLLHFVKESKQDESGMPNNRFLAERTGGTYSTLKVQPAELEDSGVYFCASSQSGAPREQYFGPGTRLTVT.

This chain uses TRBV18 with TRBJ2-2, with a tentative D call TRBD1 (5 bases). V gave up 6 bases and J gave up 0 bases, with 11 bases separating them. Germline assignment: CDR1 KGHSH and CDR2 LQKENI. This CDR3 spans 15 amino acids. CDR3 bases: TGTGCCAGCTCCCTCCAGGGAACGAACACCGGGGAGCTGTTTTTT. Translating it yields CASSLQGTNTGELFF.

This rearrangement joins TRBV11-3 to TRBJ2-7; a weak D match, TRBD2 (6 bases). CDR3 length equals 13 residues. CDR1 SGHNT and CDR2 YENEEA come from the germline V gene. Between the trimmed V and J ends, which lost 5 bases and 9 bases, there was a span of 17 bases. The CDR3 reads CASSPGVGRGQYF. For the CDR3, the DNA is TGTGCCAGCAGCCCGGGGGTGGGCCGGGGGCAGTACTTC.

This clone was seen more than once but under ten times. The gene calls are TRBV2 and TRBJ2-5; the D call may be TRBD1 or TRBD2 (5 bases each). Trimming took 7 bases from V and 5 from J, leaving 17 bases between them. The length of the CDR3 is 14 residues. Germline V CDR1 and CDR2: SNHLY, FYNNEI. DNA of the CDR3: TGTGCCAGCAATCAGGGACCGGGTAGGGAGACCCAGTACTTC. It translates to CASNQGPGRETQYF.

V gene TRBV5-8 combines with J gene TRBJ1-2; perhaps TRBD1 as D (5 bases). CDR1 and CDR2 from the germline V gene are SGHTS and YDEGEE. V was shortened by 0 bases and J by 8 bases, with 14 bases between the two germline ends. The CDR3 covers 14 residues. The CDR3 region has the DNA TGTGCCAGCAGCTTGGACAGGCCTTTCCGCGGCTACACCTTC. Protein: CASSLDRPFRGYTF. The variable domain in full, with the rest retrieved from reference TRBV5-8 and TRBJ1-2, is EAGVTQSPTHLIKTRGQQATLRCSPISGHTSVYWYQQALGLGLQFLLWYDEGEERNRGNFPPRFSGRQFPNYSSELNVNALELEDSALYLCASSLDRPFRGYTFGSGTRLTVV.

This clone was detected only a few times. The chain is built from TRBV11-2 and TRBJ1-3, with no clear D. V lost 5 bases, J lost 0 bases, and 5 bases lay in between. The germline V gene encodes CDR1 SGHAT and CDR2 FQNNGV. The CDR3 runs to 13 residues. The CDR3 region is CASSRLSGNTIYF. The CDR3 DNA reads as TGTGCCAGCAGCCGTCTCTCTGGAAACACCATATATTTT.

CDR3 DNA sequence: TGTGCCAGCAGCCAACTAGGGGGGGCCAACACAGATACGCAGTATTTT. This codes for CASSQLGGANTDTQYF. The chain links TRBV7-2 to TRBJ2-3, with a tentative D call TRBD2 (7 bases). V was clipped by 5 bases and J by 2 bases, with 17 bases between them. CDR3 length: 16 amino acids. Germline CDR1 SGHTA, CDR2 FQGNSA.

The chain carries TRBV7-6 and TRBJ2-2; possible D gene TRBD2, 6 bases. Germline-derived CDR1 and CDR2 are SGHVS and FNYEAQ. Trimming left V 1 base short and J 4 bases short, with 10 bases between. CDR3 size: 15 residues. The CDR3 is CASSLVVGGTGELFF. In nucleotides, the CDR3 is TGTGCCAGCAGCTTAGTTGTGGGGGGCACCGGGGAGCTGTTTTTT.

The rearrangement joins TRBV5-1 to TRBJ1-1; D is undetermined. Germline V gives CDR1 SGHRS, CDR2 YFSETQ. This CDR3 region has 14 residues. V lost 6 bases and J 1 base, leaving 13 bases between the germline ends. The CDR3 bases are TGCGCCAGCACCACCGCGGTGGGGAACACTGAAGCTTTCTTT. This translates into CASTTAVGNTEAFF.

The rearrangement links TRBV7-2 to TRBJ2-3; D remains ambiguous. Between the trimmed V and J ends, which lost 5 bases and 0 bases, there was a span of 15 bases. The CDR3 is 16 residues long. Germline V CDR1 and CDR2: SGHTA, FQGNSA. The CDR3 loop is CASSTKLGGSTDTQYF. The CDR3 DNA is TGTGCCAGCAGCACGAAACTGGGCGGCAGCACAGATACGCAGTATTTT.

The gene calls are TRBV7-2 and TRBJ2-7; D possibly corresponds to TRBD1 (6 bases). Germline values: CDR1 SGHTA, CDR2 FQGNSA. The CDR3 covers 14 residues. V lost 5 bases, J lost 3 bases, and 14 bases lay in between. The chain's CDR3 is CASSPFGDNYEQYF. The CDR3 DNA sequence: TGTGCCAGCAGCCCATTTGGGGACAACTACGAGCAGTACTTC.

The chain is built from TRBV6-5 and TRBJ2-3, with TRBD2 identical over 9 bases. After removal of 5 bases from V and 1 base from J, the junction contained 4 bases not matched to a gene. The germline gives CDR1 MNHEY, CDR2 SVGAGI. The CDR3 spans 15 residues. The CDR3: CASSTRTSGTDTQYF. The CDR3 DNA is TGTGCCAGCAGTACCAGGACTAGCGGCACAGATACGCAGTATTTT.

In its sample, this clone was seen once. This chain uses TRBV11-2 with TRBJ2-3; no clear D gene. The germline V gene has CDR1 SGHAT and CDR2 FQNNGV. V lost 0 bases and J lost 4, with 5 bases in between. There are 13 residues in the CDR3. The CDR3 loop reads CASSLEAADTQYF. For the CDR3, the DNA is TGTGCCAGCAGCTTAGAGGCCGCAGATACGCAGTATTTT.

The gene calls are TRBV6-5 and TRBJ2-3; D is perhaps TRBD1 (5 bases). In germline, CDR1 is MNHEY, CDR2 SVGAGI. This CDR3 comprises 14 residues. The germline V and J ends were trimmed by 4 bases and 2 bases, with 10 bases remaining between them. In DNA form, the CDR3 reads TGTGCCAGCAGTTTACAGGATTTCACAGATACGCAGTATTTT. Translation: CASSLQDFTDTQYF.

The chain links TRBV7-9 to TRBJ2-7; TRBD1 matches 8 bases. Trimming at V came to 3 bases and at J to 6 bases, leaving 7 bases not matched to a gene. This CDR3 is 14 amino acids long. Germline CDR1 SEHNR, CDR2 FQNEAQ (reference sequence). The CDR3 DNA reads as TGTGCCAGCAGCTTGGGGGGACAGGCTTTCGAGCAGTACTTC. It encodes CASSLGGQAFEQYF.